What follows are 21 T cell receptor beta chains derived from one specimen sequenced in a study of PD-1 blockade in classical Hodgkin lymphoma. The assay was immunoSEQ multiplex PCR, and TCRdb's table has in-frame clones only and misses some. The sample carries roughly 18,000 clones, 80% recorded once. Time point described: cycle 4 day 1 (C4D1), after six to seven weeks of nivolumab. Each of the patients experienced relapse following autologous stem cell transplantation, and their brentuximab vedotin exposure differed. The input for sequencing was peripheral blood mononuclear cells (PBMCs), taken before the fourth cycle of nivolumab. The receptors come from a human donor with classical Hodgkin lymphoma.

The chain combines TRBV5-5 with TRBJ2-3; TRBD2 agrees at 9 bases. Per germline, CDR1 SGHKS and CDR2 YYEKEE (reference sequence). After removal of 1 base from V and 0 bases from J, the junction contained 9 bases not matched to a gene. The CDR3 is 18 amino acids. CDR3 residues: CASSLRPMTSGSTDTQYF. The CDR3 nucleotides read TGTGCCAGCAGCTTGCGCCCCATGACTAGCGGAAGCACAGATACGCAGTATTTT.

The chain couples TRBV2 to TRBJ1-3, with D possibly matching TRBD1 (6 bases). Germline CDR1 and CDR2: SNHLY and FYNNEI. Trimming took 6 bases from V and 0 from J, leaving 18 bases between them. The CDR3 totals 17 residues. CDR3 DNA: TGTGCCAGCAGGAACCAGGACAGCTTACTCTCTGGAAACACCATATATTTT. It encodes CASRNQDSLLSGNTIYF.

The chain employs TRBV6-5 and TRBJ2-7, with 7 positions matching TRBD1. V dropped 3 bases and J dropped 0; count of bases not matched to a gene: 2. The germline CDR1 and CDR2 sequences are MNHEY and SVGAGI. The CDR3 sequence is 14 residues long. The DNA for the CDR3 is TGTGCCAGCAGTTATTACAGGGGCTCCTACGAGCAGTACTTC. Amino acids: CASSYYRGSYEQYF.

The chain has TRBV7-2 and TRBJ2-2, with 8 bases identical to TRBD2. The germline gives CDR1 SGHTA, CDR2 FQGNSA. Trimming cost V 7 bases and J 5 bases; bases outside gene matches: 12. The CDR3 totals 16 residues. CDR3 bases: TGTGCCAGCACCCCCAGGGTAGCGGGGTTGACCGGGGAGCTGTTTTTT. Protein product: CASTPRVAGLTGELFF.

CDR3 residues: CASSRLNTEAFF. CDR3 in DNA: TGTGCCAGCAGTCGGTTGAACACTGAAGCTTTCTTT. V and J are TRBV2 and TRBJ1-1; D is unclear. The CDR3 extends over 12 amino acids. Germline V lookup: CDR1 SNHLY, CDR2 FYNNEI. The V and J ends lost 5 bases and 0 bases respectively, with 4 bases between them.

In DNA form, the CDR3 reads TGTGCCAGCAGCCTGGGACAGTACTATGGCTACACCTTC. This translates into CASSLGQYYGYTF. V usage is TRBV7-9 and J usage is TRBJ1-2, with 7 bases that match TRBD1. CDR3 length: 13 residues. The V gene's germline CDR1 is SEHNR and CDR2 FQNEAQ (reference sequence). Trimming removed 5 bases from V and 3 bases from J; junction bases left unmatched: 3. Complete variable domain (other parts from reference TRBV7-9 and TRBJ1-2): DTGVSQNPRHKITKRGQNVTFRCDPISEHNRLYWYRQTLGQGPEFLTYFQNEAQLEKSRLLSDRFSAERPKGSFSTLEIQRTEQGDSAMYLCASSLGQYYGYTFGSGTRLTVV.

J is TRBJ2-7 and V is TRBV5-1; possibly TRBD2 for D (5 bases). Trimming took off 0 bases at V and 3 bases at J, with 7 bases between the two ends. CDR3 length: 13 amino acids. Germline V gives CDR1 SGHRS, CDR2 YFSETQ. CDR3 region: CASSLEGLYEQYF. The CDR3 region has the DNA TGCGCCAGCAGCTTGGAAGGACTCTACGAGCAGTACTTC.

The chain carries TRBV2 and TRBJ2-5; D is undetermined. This CDR3 comprises 11 residues. Trimming stripped 3 bases from V and 4 bases from J, with 3 bases between. From germline, CDR1 is SNHLY and CDR2 FYNNEI. CDR3 region: CASSERETQYF. The CDR3 nucleotides are TGTGCCAGCAGTGAGAGAGAGACCCAGTACTTC.

This clone turned up a few times. This rearrangement joins TRBV6-5 to TRBJ1-6; no definite D call. V lost 3 bases to trimming and J lost 5 bases, with 8 bases between them. The CDR3 is 14 residues long. Per germline, CDR1 MNHEY and CDR2 SVGAGI. CDR3 region: CASSYGHHNSPLHF. The DNA for the CDR3 is TGTGCCAGCAGTTATGGGCATCATAATTCACCCCTCCACTTT.

The chain uses TRBV7-2 and TRBJ2-3; 11 bases are shared with TRBD2. CDR1 SGHTA and CDR2 FQGNSA come from the germline V gene. The J segment lost 0 bases and the V segment lost 11 bases, leaving 10 bases of the junction unmatched. The CDR3 spans 16 residues. This CDR3 reads CAGQLAGEISTDTQYF. The CDR3, as DNA: TGTGCCGGCCAACTAGCGGGAGAAATAAGCACAGATACGCAGTATTTT.

The chain is built from TRBV6-6 and TRBJ1-4; D not certain. V dropped 3 bases and J dropped 3 bases, with 11 bases sitting between them. Germline CDR1 reads MNHNY; CDR2 reads SVGAGI (reference sequence). The CDR3 is 15 amino acids. The CDR3: CASSYTTGPNEKLFF. In DNA, the CDR3 is TGTGCCAGCAGTTATACGACCGGTCCTAATGAAAAACTGTTTTTT.

The V gene is TRBV7-2, the J gene TRBJ2-3; 9 nucleotides line up with TRBD1. Looked up from germline, CDR1 is SGHTA and CDR2 is FQGNSA. Trimming took 1 base from V and 5 from J; bases not matched to a gene: 4. The CDR3 length is 15 residues. CDR3 nucleotides: TGTGCCAGCAGCTTAGACAGGGGGCTAAGAGATACGCAGTATTTT. Protein product: CASSLDRGLRDTQYF.

The chain combines TRBV6-5 with TRBJ2-1, with D perhaps matching TRBD1 (5 bases). V dropped 0 bases and J dropped 8 bases, with 14 bases sitting between them. Germline loops: CDR1 MNHEY, CDR2 SVGAGI. The CDR3 spans 15 residues. The CDR3 sequence: CASSYSPGYPDEQFF. DNA of the CDR3: TGTGCCAGCAGTTACTCTCCAGGGTATCCAGATGAGCAGTTCTTC.

V usage is TRBV2 and J usage is TRBJ2-5; 7 bases line up with TRBD1. Trimming at V came to 6 bases and at J to 1 base, leaving 2 bases not matched to a gene. The CDR3 runs 13 residues. Germline values: CDR1 SNHLY, CDR2 FYNNEI. CDR3 amino acids: CASRQGSQETQYF. The CDR3 DNA is TGTGCCAGCAGACAGGGGAGCCAAGAGACCCAGTACTTC.

This clone came up once. The rearrangement uses TRBV9 and TRBJ2-7, with D unresolved. CDR1 SGDLS and CDR2 YYNGEE come from the germline V gene. This CDR3 is built from 14 residues. V lost 0 bases to trimming and J lost 2 bases, with 9 bases between them. The CDR3 region has the DNA TGTGCCAGCAGCGTAGGCCAGGCTACCTACGAGCAGTACTTC. This gives the protein CASSVGQATYEQYF.

The V call is TRBV6-1, the J call TRBJ1-4; D uncertain. The CDR3 has 13 amino acids. Germline V gene lookup returns CDR1 MNHNS and CDR2 SASEGT. V lost 3 bases and J 6 bases, leaving 8 bases between the germline ends. This CDR3 is CASSEVAHEKLFF. The CDR3 nucleotides are TGTGCCAGCAGTGAGGTAGCTCATGAAAAACTGTTTTTT.

The chain uses TRBV9 and TRBJ2-3; no clear D gene. V lost 0 bases, J lost 0 bases, and 5 bases lay in between. The germline V gene has CDR1 SGDLS and CDR2 YYNGEE. The CDR3 loop spans 14 amino acids. The CDR3 DNA sequence: TGTGCCAGCAGCGTAGTAGGAAGCACAGATACGCAGTATTTT. It specifies CASSVVGSTDTQYF. Full variable domain (remainder filled in from reference TRBV9 and TRBJ2-3): DSGVTQTPKHLITATGQRVTLRCSPRSGDLSVYWYQQSLDQGLQFLIQYYNGEERAKGNILERFSAQQFPDLHSELNLSSLELGDSALYFCASSVVGSTDTQYFGPGTRLTVL.

The chain has TRBV5-5 and TRBJ2-5; 14 bases match TRBD2. V lost 4 bases to trimming and J lost 5 bases; unmatched junction nucleotides: 10. The germline CDR1 and CDR2 sequences are SGHKS and YYEKEE (reference sequence). The CDR3 spans 17 residues. The CDR3, as DNA: TGTGCCAGCAGCAAGGGACTAGCGGGAGTTGTGTTTGAGACCCAGTACTTC. It codes for CASSKGLAGVVFETQYF. Full variable domain (missing parts from reference TRBV5-5 and TRBJ2-5): DAGVTQSPTHLIKTRGQQVTLRCSPISGHKSVSWYQQVLGQGPQFIFQYYEKEERGRGNFPDRFSARQFPNYSSELNVNALLLGDSALYLCASSKGLAGVVFETQYFGPGTRLLVL.

This chain uses TRBV7-2 with TRBJ2-7, with 7 bases lining up with TRBD1. Germline CDR1 SGHTA, CDR2 FQGNSA. CDR3 length: 17 residues. The V segment lost 5 bases and the J segment 6 bases; nucleotides outside the gene matches: 19. DNA of the CDR3: TGTGCCAGCAGCAGTCAAATGGTCGGGACAGACGTCTTCGAGCAGTACTTC. Amino acids: CASSSQMVGTDVFEQYF. The full variable domain, in which reference TRBV7-2 and TRBJ2-7 provide the parts outside the CDR3, is GAGVSQSPSNKVTEKGKDVELRCDPISGHTALYWYRQSLGQGLEFLIYFQGNSAPDKSGLPSDRFSAERTGGSVSTLTIQRTQQEDSAVYLCASSSQMVGTDVFEQYFGPGTRLTVT.

The rearrangement joins TRBV29-1 to TRBJ2-1; 11 bases align to TRBD2. V lost 7 bases to trimming and J lost 8 bases; unmatched junction nucleotides: 13. The CDR3 runs 15 residues. The germline gives CDR1 SQVTM, CDR2 ANQGSEA. The CDR3 coding sequence is TGCAGCGCAGAAGATAGCGGGAGGGCCTTCCATGAGCAGTTCTTC. Translated, it gives CSAEDSGRAFHEQFF.

The table lists this clone with a few counts. This chain connects TRBV6-5 to TRBJ2-1, with no clear D. There are 13 residues in the CDR3. Trimming left V 0 bases short and J 9 bases short, with 9 bases between. CDR1 is MNHEY, CDR2 SVGAGI, per germline. DNA of the CDR3: TGTGCCAGCAGTTACTCGACCAGCACTGAGCAGTTCTTC. It specifies CASSYSTSTEQFF.